This TCR beta chain was sequenced in a study of neurological immune-mediated disorders. This clonotype came up a few times. This may be a read error: a much more frequent sequence differs by one nucleotide. TCRdb reprocessed the 5' RACE reads via MiXCR and lists one record per CDR3 protein. Here the sample spans about 65,000 distinct CDR3 sequences, about 4% being singletons. Germline V gives CDR1 SGHRS, CDR2 YFSETQ. The V gene lost 4 bases and the J gene lost 1 base, with 11 bases spanning the gap. This CDR3 has 14 amino acids. What was sequenced was PBMCs. The V gene is TRBV5-1, the J gene TRBJ2-5; D ambiguous. This sequence was found in a man in his forties or fifties with multiple sclerosis. In DNA, the CDR3 is TGCGCCAGCAGCCAAAGAAAGGCCCAAGAGACCCAGTACTTC. It yields the protein CASSQRKAQETQYF.